One and the same sample provided the 10 T cell receptor beta chains below, sequenced in a study of cytomegalovirus exposure and HLA in healthy donors. Use of 60 Vbeta and 13 Jbeta primers characterized the PCR. Profiled with immunoSEQ multiplex PCR; TCRdb holds only in-frame clones, not every one. The table has fewer than 200,000 clones, 70% to 85% seen once; the top ten hold 3.5% to 4.5%. The sample comprised PBMCs. These receptors were obtained from a man aged 30 to 39 in good health and CMV-seropositive.

The CDR3 bases are TGCGCCAGCAGCCAACGAGACAGGGAGGAAGCCAAAAACATTCAGTACTTC. Translated, it gives CASSQRDREEAKNIQYF. The V and J genes are TRBV4-1 and TRBJ2-4, with D perhaps TRBD1 (7 bases). This CDR3 region has 17 residues. Germline loops: CDR1 MGHRA, CDR2 YSYEKL. V gave up 2 bases and J gave up 0 bases, with 14 bases separating them.

The chain employs TRBV4-1 and TRBJ2-2; tentatively, D is TRBD2 (6 bases). V lost 6 bases to trimming and J lost 5 bases, with 13 bases between them. CDR3 length: 14 residues. CDR1 is MGHRA and CDR2 is YSYEKL in the germline V gene. The CDR3 spells CASSVIGGTGELFF. CDR3 nucleotide sequence: TGCGCCAGCAGTGTAATCGGGGGAACCGGGGAGCTGTTTTTT.

J is TRBJ2-5 and V is TRBV9; TRBD1 matches 10 bases. Germline assignment: CDR1 SGDLS and CDR2 YYNGEE. V trimming: 4 bases; J trimming: 5 bases; junction bases outside the gene matches: 14. This CDR3 comprises 17 residues. DNA for the CDR3: TGTGCCAGCAGCTCGCAGGACAGGGGGGTTCGTGAGGAGACCCAGTACTTC. Translated, it gives CASSSQDRGVREETQYF.

V usage is TRBV5-6 and J usage is TRBJ1-6; 8 nucleotides match TRBD1. Losses at the gene ends were 4 bases for V and 6 bases for J; bases not matched to a gene: 9. The length of the CDR3 is 16 residues. Per germline, CDR1 SGHDT and CDR2 YYEEEE. The CDR3 loop reads CASSQDRGNVNSPLHF. For the CDR3, the DNA is TGTGCCAGCAGCCAAGACAGGGGAAATGTTAATTCACCCCTCCACTTT.

This chain links TRBV15 with TRBJ1-2; D is uncertain. The CDR3 is 16 amino acids. Germline loops: CDR1 LNHNV, CDR2 YYDKDF (reference sequence). V dropped 5 bases and J dropped 0 bases, with 16 bases sitting between them. CDR3 in amino acids: CATSGESREANYGYTF. CDR3 nucleotide sequence: TGTGCCACCAGCGGGGAATCTCGGGAAGCTAACTATGGCTACACCTTC.

J is TRBJ2-5 and V is TRBV5-4; possible D gene TRBD1, 6 bases. The CDR3 loop spans 15 amino acids. Trimming stripped 4 bases from V and 5 bases from J, with 18 bases between. The germline CDR1 and CDR2 sequences are SGHNT and YYREEE (reference sequence). The CDR3 here is CASSSNLQGSETQYF. The CDR3 DNA follows: TGTGCCAGCAGCAGCAATTTACAGGGTTCGGAGACCCAGTACTTC. Full variable domain (remainder filled in from reference TRBV5-4 and TRBJ2-5): ETGVTQSPTHLIKTRGQQVTLRCSSQSGHNTVSWYQQALGQGPQFIFQYYREEENGRGNFPPRFSGLQFPNYSSELNVNALELDDSALYLCASSSNLQGSETQYFGPGTRLLVL.

The rearrangement joins TRBV2 to TRBJ1-1, with D possibly matching TRBD1 (5 bases). V shed 2 bases and J shed 3 bases, with 13 bases lying between them. Germline V lookup: CDR1 SNHLY, CDR2 FYNNEI. This CDR3 contains 15 residues. This CDR3 reads CASSEWGGRDTEAFF. CDR3 sequence (DNA): TGTGCCAGCAGTGAATGGGGGGGTCGTGACACTGAAGCTTTCTTT.

This clone was counted between two and nine times. This chain links TRBV27 with TRBJ2-7; no clear D. The CDR3 has 12 residues. CDR1 and CDR2 (germline): MNHEY, SMNVEV (reference sequence). The V end lost 6 bases, the J end lost 4 bases, and 10 bases lay between the germline ends. The CDR3 DNA sequence: TGTGCCAGCAGGGGCTCCCCGTACGAGCAGTACTTC. It is translated as CASRGSPYEQYF.

The chain carries TRBV6-1 and TRBJ2-3, with D maybe TRBD2 (7 bases). CDR1 and CDR2 from the germline V gene are MNHNS and SASEGT. The CDR3 is 15 residues long. V was cut by 6 bases and J by 1 base, with 14 bases left in between. CDR3 in amino acids: CASRLRGGGTDTQYF. CDR3 DNA sequence: TGTGCCAGCAGATTAAGGGGGGGAGGCACAGATACGCAGTATTTT.

The chain couples TRBV4-1 to TRBJ2-2; 9 nucleotides line up with TRBD1. CDR1 and CDR2 (germline): MGHRA, YSYEKL. The ends lost 4 bases at V and 4 bases at J; junction bases unmatched: 7. This CDR3 contains 16 residues. The CDR3 DNA is TGCGCCAGCAGCCGATTGACAGGGGGTATCACCGGGGAGCTGTTTTTT. Amino acid sequence: CASSRLTGGITGELFF.